This TCR beta chain was recorded in a study of CD8 T cells in ankylosing spondylitis. Whole-study findings and limits: A motif in TCR beta, a set of several highly homologous variants, appeared characteristic of ankylosing spondylitis blood.

TCR beta libraries were made by quantitative 5'-RACE with molecular barcodes. From the 5' RACE reads, TCRdb called clonotypes with MiXCR, one entry per CDR3 protein. The repertoire has some 840,000 distinct CDR3 sequences, 12% of them found once; the top ten carry approximately 0.46%. The sample holds many counts of this clonotype. Antigen: not known. This CDR3 is built from 13 residues. Germline V gene lookup returns CDR1 SQVTM and CDR2 ANQGSEA. Trimming stripped 3 bases from V and 4 bases from J, with 13 bases between. The sample taken for sequencing was blood, either unsorted or a sorted T cell fraction (not recorded which). The receptor's source is a male donor with ankylosing spondylitis. The V gene is TRBV29-1, the J gene TRBJ2-7; tentatively, D is TRBD1 or TRBD2 (5 bases each). In nucleotides, the CDR3 is TGCAGCGTTGATCGGGGCAAGGGGTACGAGCAGTACTTC. It translates to CSVDRGKGYEQYF.